This TCR beta chain was sequenced in a study of blood T cell repertoires in COVID-19. Sequencing was performed with immunoSEQ multiplex PCR; in TCRdb, only in-frame clones are kept and a portion is missing. The data show about 44,000 clones, roughly nine tenths seen once. CDR1 SEHNR and CDR2 FQNEAQ come from the germline V gene (reference sequence). The CDR3 is 16 amino acids. V lost 0 bases and J lost 7, with 15 bases in between. Source material: peripheral blood. This chain uses TRBV7-9 with TRBJ1-4, with D tentatively TRBD1 (6 bases). This TCR derives from a woman older than 75 in a cohort sampled during active or convalescent COVID-19. The CDR3 region is CASSLARGGLAEKLFF. For the CDR3, the DNA is TGTGCCAGCAGCTTAGCGCGGGGGGGCTTAGCTGAAAAACTGTTTTTT.